This T cell receptor beta chain appears in the sequencing data of a study of shared clonotypes between healthy human individuals. Findings and limits, study-wide: Only blood was sampled, and tissue TCR repertoires likely differ from blood ones. Shared clonotypes across all four donors exceeded non-shared ones in generation probability.

Using immunoSEQ multiplex PCR, the repertoire was profiled, and TCRdb retains in-frame clones only, with some absent. The sample carries hundreds of thousands of clones, 95% to 96% recorded once. The naive CD8 fraction comprised CD45RO-negative cells positively selected for CCR7 and excluded terminally differentiated effector memory CD45RA+ cells. All donors qualified as healthy HIV-negative adults and had experienced no recent acute infections or vaccinations. In the case of this clone: Its specificity is not known.

The germline V and J ends were trimmed by 5 bases and 1 base, with 7 bases remaining between them. Germline CDR1 and CDR2: SGHVS and FNYEAQ. There are 13 residues in the CDR3. Sequencing used naive CD8+ T cells sorted from blood. The rearrangement links TRBV7-6 to TRBJ2-3; perhaps TRBD2 as D (5 bases). This sequence originates from a woman in her 30s in good health. The CDR3 reads CASSNGGTDTQYF. In DNA form, the CDR3 reads TGTGCCAGCAGCAACGGGGGCACAGATACGCAGTATTTT.